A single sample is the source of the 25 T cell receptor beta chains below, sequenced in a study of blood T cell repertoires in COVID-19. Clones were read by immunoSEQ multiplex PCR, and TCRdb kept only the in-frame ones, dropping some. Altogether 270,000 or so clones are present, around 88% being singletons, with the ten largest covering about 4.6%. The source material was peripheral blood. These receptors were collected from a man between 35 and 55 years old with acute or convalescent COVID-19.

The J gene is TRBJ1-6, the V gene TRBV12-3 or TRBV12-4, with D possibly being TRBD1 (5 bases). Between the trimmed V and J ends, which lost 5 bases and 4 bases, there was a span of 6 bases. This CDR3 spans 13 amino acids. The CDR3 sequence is CASSGQYNSPLHF. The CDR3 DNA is TGTGCCAGCAGTGGACAATATAATTCACCCCTCCACTTT.

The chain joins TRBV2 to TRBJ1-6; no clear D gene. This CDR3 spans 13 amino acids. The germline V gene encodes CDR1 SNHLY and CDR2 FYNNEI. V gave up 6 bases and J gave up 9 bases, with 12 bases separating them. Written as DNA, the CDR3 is TGTGCCAGCAGCCCGACTCCATTTTCACCCCTCCACTTT. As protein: CASSPTPFSPLHF. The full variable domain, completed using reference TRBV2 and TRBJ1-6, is EPEVTQTPSHQVTQMGQEVILRCVPISNHLYFYWYRQILGQKVEFLVSFYNNEISEKSEIFDDQFSVERPDGSNFTLKIRSTKLEDSAMYFCASSPTPFSPLHFGNGTRLTVT.

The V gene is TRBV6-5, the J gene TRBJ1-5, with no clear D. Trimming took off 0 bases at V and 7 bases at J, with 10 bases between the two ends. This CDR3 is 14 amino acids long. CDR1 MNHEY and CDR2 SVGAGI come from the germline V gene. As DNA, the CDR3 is TGTGCCAGCAGTTACTCAGGCGAGAGGCAGCCCCAGCATTTT. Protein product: CASSYSGERQPQHF.

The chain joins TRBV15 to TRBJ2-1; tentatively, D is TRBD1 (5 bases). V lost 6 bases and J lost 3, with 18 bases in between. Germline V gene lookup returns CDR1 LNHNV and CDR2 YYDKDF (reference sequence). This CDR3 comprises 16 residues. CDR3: CATSTDRVRVYNEQFF. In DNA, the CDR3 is TGTGCCACCAGTACCGACCGAGTCAGGGTCTACAATGAGCAGTTCTTC.

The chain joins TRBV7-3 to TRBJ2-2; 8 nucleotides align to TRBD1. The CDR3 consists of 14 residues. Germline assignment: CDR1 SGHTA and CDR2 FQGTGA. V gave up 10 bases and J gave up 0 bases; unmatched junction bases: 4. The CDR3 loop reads CATGTGSNTGELFF. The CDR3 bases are TGTGCCACCGGGACAGGCTCGAACACCGGGGAGCTGTTTTTT.

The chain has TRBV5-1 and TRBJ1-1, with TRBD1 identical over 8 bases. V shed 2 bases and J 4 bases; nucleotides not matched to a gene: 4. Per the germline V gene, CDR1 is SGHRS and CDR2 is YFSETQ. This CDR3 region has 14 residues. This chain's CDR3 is CASSFSTGVTEAFF. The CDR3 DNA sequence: TGCGCCAGCAGCTTCTCGACAGGGGTCACTGAAGCTTTCTTT.

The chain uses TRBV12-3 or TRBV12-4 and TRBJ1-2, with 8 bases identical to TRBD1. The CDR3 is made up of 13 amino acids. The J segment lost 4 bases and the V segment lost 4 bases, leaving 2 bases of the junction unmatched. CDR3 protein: CASSSTGAYGYTF. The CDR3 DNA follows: TGTGCCAGCAGTTCGACAGGGGCCTATGGCTACACCTTC.

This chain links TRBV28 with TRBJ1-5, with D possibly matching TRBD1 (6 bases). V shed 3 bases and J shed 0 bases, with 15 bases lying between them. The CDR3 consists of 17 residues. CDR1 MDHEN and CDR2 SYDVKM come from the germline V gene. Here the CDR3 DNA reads TGTGCCAGCAGTTTCCCAGTGGGGGCCCCTAGCAATCAGCCCCAGCATTTT. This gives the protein CASSFPVGAPSNQPQHF.

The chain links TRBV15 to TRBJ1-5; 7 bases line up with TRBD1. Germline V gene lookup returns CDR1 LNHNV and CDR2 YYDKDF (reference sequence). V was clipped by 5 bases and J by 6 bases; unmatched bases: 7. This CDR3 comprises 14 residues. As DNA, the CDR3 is TGTGCCACCAGCTACAAGGGGGCCAGTCAGCCCCAGCATTTT. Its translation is CATSYKGASQPQHF.

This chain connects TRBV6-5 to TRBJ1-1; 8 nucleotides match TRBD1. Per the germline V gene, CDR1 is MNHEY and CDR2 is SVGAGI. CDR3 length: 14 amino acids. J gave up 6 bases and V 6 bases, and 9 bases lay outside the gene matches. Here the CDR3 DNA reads TGTGCCAGCAGCTCAACAGGGGGGAGGGCTGAAGCTTTCTTT. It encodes CASSSTGGRAEAFF.

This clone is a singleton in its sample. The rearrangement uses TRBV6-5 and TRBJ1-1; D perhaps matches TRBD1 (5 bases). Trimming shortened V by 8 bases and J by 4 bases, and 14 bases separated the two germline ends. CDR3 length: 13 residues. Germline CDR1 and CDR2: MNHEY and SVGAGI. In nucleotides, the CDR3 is TGTGCCAGCTCCAGGGAAAGACGCACTGAAGCTTTCTTT. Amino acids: CASSRERRTEAFF.

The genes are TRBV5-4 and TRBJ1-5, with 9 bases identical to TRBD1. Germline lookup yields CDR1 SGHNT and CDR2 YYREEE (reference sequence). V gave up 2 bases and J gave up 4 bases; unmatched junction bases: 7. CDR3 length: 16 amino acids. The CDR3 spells CASSFTGGAANQPQHF. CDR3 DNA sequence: TGTGCCAGCAGCTTCACAGGGGGCGCAGCAAATCAGCCCCAGCATTTT. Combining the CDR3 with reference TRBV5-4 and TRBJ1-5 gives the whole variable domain ETGVTQSPTHLIKTRGQQVTLRCSSQSGHNTVSWYQQALGQGPQFIFQYYREEENGRGNFPPRFSGLQFPNYSSELNVNALELDDSALYLCASSFTGGAANQPQHFGDGTRLSIL.

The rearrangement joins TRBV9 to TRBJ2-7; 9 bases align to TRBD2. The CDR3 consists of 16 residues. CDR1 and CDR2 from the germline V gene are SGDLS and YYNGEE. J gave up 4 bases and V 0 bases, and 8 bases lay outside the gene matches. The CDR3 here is CASSVGQAGGLYEQYF. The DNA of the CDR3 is TGTGCCAGCAGCGTAGGACAAGCGGGGGGCCTTTACGAGCAGTACTTC.

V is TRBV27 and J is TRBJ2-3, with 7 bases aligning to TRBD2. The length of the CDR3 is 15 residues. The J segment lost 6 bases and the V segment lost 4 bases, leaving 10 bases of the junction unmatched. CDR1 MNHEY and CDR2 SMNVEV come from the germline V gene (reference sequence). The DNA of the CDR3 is TGTGCCAGCAGTTCCCATCTAGCGGATATCGATACGCAGTATTTT. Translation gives CASSSHLADIDTQYF.

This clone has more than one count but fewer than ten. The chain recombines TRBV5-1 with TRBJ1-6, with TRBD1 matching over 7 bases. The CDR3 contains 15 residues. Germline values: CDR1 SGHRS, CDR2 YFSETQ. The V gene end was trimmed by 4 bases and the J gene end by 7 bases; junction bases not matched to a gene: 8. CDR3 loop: CASSTGTALNSPLHF. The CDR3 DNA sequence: TGCGCCAGCAGCACTGGGACAGCCTTGAATTCACCCCTCCACTTT.

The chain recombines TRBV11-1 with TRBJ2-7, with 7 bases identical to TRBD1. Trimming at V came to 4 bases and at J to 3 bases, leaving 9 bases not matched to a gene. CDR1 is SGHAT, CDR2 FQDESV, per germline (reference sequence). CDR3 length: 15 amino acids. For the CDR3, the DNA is TGTGCCAGCAGCTCAGGACAGGTCAATCTCTACGAGCAGTACTTC. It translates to CASSSGQVNLYEQYF.

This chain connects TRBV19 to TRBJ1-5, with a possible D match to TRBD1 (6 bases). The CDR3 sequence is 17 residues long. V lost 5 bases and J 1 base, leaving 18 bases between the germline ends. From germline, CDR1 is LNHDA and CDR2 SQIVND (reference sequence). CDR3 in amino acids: CASSLGQGPPSNQPQHF. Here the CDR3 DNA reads TGTGCCAGTAGTCTAGGGCAGGGGCCACCGAGCAATCAGCCCCAGCATTTT.

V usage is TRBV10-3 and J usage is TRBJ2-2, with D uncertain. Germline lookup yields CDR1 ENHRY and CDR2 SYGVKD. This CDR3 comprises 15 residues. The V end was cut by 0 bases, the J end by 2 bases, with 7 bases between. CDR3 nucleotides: TGTGCCATCAGTGAGTCTACGGTAAACACCGGGGAGCTGTTTTTT. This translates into CAISESTVNTGELFF.

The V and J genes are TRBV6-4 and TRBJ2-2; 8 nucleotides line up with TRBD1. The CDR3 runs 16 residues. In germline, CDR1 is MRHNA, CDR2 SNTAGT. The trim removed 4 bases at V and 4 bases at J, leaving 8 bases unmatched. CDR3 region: CASSASGQGGTGELFF. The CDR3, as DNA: TGTGCCAGCAGTGCATCTGGACAGGGTGGCACCGGGGAGCTGTTTTTT.

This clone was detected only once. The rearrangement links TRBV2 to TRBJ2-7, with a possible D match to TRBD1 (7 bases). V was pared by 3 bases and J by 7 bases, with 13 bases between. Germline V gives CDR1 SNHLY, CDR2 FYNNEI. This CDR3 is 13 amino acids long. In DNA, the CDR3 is TGTGCCAGCAGTGAGGCAGGGGGGACGGAGCAGTACTTC. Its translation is CASSEAGGTEQYF.

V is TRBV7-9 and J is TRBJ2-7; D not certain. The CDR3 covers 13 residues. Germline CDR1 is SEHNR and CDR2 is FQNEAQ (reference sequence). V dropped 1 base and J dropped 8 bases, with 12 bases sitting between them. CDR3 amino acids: CASSLEPLDKQYF. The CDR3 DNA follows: TGTGCCAGCAGCTTAGAGCCCTTAGATAAGCAGTACTTC.

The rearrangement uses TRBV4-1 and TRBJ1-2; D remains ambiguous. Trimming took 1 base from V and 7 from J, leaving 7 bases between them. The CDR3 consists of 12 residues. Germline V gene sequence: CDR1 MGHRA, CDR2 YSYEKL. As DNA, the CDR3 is TGCGCCAGCAGCCAAGCGGCGGGTGGCTACACCTTC. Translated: CASSQAAGGYTF.

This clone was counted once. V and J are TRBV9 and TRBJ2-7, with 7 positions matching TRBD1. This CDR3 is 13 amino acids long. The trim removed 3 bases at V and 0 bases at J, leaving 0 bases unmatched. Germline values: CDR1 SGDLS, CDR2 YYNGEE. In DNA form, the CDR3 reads TGTGCCAGCAGCGGGGACAGCTCCTACGAGCAGTACTTC. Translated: CASSGDSSYEQYF.

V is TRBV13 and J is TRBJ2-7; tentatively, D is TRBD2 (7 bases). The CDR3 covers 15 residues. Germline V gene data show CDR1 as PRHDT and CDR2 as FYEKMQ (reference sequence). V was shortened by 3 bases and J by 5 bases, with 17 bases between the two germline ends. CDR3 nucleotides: TGTGCCAGCAGCTTTACGGGGGGCCTACCGAACGAGCAGTACTTC. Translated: CASSFTGGLPNEQYF.

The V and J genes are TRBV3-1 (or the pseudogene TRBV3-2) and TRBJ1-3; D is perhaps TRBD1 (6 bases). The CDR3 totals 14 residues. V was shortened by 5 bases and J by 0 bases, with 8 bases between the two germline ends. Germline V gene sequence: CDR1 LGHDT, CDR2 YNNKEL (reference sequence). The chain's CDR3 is CASSADSSGNTIYF. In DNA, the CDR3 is TGTGCCAGCAGCGCGGACAGCTCTGGAAACACCATATATTTT.